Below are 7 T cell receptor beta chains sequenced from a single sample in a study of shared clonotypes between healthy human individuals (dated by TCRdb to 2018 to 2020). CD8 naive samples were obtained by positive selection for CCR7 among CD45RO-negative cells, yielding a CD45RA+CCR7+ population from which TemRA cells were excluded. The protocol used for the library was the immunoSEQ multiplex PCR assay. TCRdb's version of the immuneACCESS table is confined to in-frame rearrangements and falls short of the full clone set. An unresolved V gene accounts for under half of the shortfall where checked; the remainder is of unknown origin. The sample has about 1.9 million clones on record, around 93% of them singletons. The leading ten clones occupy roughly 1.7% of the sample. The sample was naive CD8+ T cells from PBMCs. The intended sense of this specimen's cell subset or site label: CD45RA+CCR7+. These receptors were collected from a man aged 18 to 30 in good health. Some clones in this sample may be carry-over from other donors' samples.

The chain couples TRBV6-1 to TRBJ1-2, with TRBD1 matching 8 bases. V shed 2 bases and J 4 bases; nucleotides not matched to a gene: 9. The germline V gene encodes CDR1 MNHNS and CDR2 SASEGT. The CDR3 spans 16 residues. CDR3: CASSERVTGGGYGYTF. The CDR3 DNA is TGTGCCAGCAGTGAAAGGGTTACAGGGGGTGGCTATGGCTACACCTTC.

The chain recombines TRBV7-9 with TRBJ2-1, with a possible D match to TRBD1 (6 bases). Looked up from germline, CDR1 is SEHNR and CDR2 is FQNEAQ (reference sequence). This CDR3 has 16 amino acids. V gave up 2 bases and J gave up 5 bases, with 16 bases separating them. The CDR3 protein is CASSLQGHQIDNEQFF. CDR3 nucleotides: TGTGCCAGCAGCTTACAGGGGCATCAAATCGACAATGAGCAGTTCTTC.

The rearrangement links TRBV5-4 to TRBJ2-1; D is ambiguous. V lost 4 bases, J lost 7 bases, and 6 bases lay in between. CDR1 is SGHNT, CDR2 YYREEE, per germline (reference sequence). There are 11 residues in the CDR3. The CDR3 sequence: CASSQLNEQFF. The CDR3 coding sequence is TGTGCCAGCAGCCAACTGAATGAGCAGTTCTTC.

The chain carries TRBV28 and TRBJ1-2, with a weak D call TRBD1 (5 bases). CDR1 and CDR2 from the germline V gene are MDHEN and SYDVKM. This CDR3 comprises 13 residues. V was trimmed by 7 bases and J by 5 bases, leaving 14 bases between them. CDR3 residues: CASNPRGWYGYTF. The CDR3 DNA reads TGTGCCAGCAACCCCCGGGGGTGGTATGGCTACACCTTC.

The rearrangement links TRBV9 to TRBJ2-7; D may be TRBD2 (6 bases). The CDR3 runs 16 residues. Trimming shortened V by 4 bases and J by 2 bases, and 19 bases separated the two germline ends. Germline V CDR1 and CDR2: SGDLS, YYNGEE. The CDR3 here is CASSTKRASEPYEQYF. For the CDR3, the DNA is TGTGCCAGCAGCACAAAAAGGGCTAGCGAACCCTACGAGCAGTACTTC.

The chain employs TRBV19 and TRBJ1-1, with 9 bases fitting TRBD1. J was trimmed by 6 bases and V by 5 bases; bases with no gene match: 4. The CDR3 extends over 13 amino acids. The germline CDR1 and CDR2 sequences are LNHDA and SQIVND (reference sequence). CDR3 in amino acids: CASSPDRGSEAFF. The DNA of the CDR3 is TGTGCCAGTAGTCCGGACAGGGGTTCTGAAGCTTTCTTT.

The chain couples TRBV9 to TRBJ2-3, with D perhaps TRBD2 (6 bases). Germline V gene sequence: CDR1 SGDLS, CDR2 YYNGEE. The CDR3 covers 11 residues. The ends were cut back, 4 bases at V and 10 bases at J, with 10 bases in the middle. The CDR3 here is CASSPGEAQYF. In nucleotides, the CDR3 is TGTGCCAGCAGCCCTGGGGAGGCGCAGTATTTT.